This T cell receptor (beta chain) is from a study of blood T cell repertoires in COVID-19. Study information: From T cells, B-cell-depleted T cells, or PBMCs came the material, which was cDNA or gDNA.

The V segment lost 4 bases and the J segment 8 bases; nucleotides outside the gene matches: 14. Looked up from germline, CDR1 is SGHKS and CDR2 is YYEKEE (reference sequence). The CDR3 loop spans 17 amino acids. Produced via immunoSEQ multiplex PCR; TCRdb's table is partial and in-frame only. This sample carries about 270,000 clones, 75% to 90% of them seen once, and the ten largest clones take 2% to 3%. This chain links TRBV5-5 with TRBJ1-6; 8 nucleotides match TRBD1. The sequence came from a woman younger than 35 who had recovered from COVID-19. Sequenced input: PBMCs or T cells enriched from blood (not recorded which). CDR3 in amino acids: CASSAPPWTGTDSPLHF. The CDR3 DNA reads TGTGCCAGCAGCGCACCTCCTTGGACAGGGACAGATTCACCCCTCCACTTT.